These 12 T cell receptor beta chains share one sample of origin, sequenced in a study of spatial heterogeneity in lung cancer. Stated time point: sample taken at primary tumor resection. TCRdb used MiXCR to reprocess the 5' RACE reads, holding one entry per CDR3 protein. The sample yields 13,000 or so distinct CDR3 sequences, around 4.1% seen once. Source: PBMCs, taken at surgery. The receptors here all came from a male donor with early-stage non-small cell lung cancer.

This clonotype is labeled medium-sized (0.01 to 0.1%). This chain connects TRBV7-2 to TRBJ1-1, with unresolved D. Germline V gene data show CDR1 as SGHTA and CDR2 as FQGNSA. V was shortened by 4 bases and J by 6 bases, with 9 bases between the two germline ends. CDR3 size: 12 residues. CDR3 sequence (DNA): TGTGCCAGCAGCTCCTTTAGCCCTGAAGCTTTCTTT. Residues: CASSSFSPEAFF.

This clonotype was detected many times. The chain employs TRBV6-1 and TRBJ1-5, with D uncertain. V dropped 5 bases and J dropped 6 bases, with 14 bases sitting between them. The CDR3 is made up of 14 amino acids. Germline V gene data show CDR1 as MNHNS and CDR2 as SASEGT. CDR3 protein: CASSLPYVAQPQHF. DNA for the CDR3: TGTGCCAGCAGTCTCCCCTATGTGGCTCAGCCCCAGCATTTT.

This clonotype showed up many times. The chain has TRBV28 and TRBJ1-5; maybe TRBD1 (5 bases). From germline, CDR1 is MDHEN and CDR2 SYDVKM. Trimming stripped 5 bases from V and 6 bases from J, with 14 bases between. CDR3 size: 14 residues. The CDR3 loop is CASSTDRIGQPQHF. The CDR3 region has the DNA TGTGCCAGCAGTACCGACAGAATAGGTCAGCCCCAGCATTTT.

The chain recombines TRBV20-1 with TRBJ2-1; 11 bases are a match to TRBD2. CDR1 and CDR2 from the germline V gene are DFQATT and SNEGSKA (reference sequence). J gave up 4 bases and V 3 bases, and 11 bases lay outside the gene matches. The CDR3 is 17 amino acids. Here the CDR3 reads CSASPSGGLTRYNEQFF. CDR3 in DNA: TGCAGTGCTAGTCCTAGCGGGGGGCTGACCCGGTACAATGAGCAGTTCTTC.

This clonotype was found many times. The rearrangement uses TRBV29-1 and TRBJ2-5, with D possibly being TRBD2 (5 bases). V dropped 7 bases and J dropped 0 bases, with 9 bases sitting between them. The CDR3 is made up of 12 amino acids. Germline V gene lookup returns CDR1 SQVTM and CDR2 ANQGSEA. The CDR3 DNA reads as TGCAGCGCCGAGCGGAACCAAGAGACCCAGTACTTC. Its protein product is CSAERNQETQYF.

This clonotype was observed many times. The rearrangement joins TRBV12-3 or TRBV12-4 to TRBJ2-7; no definite D call. The CDR3 sequence is 13 residues long. V was trimmed by 3 bases and J by 6 bases, leaving 12 bases between them. The CDR3 region has the DNA TGTGCCAGCAGTTTTCTGCCCCGTGGCGAGCAGTACTTC. It yields the protein CASSFLPRGEQYF.

This clonotype was recorded at least ten times. This chain links TRBV12-3 or TRBV12-4 with TRBJ1-1; weak D call: TRBD1 (6 bases). Trimming stripped 6 bases from V and 4 bases from J, with 12 bases between. The CDR3 contains 13 residues. The CDR3 coding sequence is TGTGCCAGCAGGAAAAGGGGGGGCACTGAAGCTTTCTTT. It specifies CASRKRGGTEAFF.

There are many counts of this clonotype. The chain uses TRBV3-1 and TRBJ2-1; 15 bases align to TRBD2. Germline V gives CDR1 LGHDT, CDR2 YNNKEL (reference sequence). With 7 bases clipped from V and 6 bases from J, the junction kept 10 bases outside the gene matches. The CDR3 spans 17 residues. CDR3 nucleotides: TGTGCCAGCACCCCAGGACTAGCGGGAGGGCCGGGCAATGAGCAGTTCTTC. Residues: CASTPGLAGGPGNEQFF.

The chain carries TRBV7-3 and TRBJ2-1, with TRBD2 matching over 9 bases. This CDR3 has 14 residues. Germline V gene data show CDR1 as SGHTA and CDR2 as FQGTGA. V trimming: 5 bases; J trimming: 7 bases; junction bases outside the gene matches: 6. The CDR3 DNA reads TGTGCCAGCAGCCGGCTGGCGGGAGGGAATGAGCAGTTCTTC. This encodes CASSRLAGGNEQFF.

This clonotype has a count of ten or more. The V gene is TRBV7-2, the J gene TRBJ2-1; D unresolved. Trimming took off 3 bases at V and 0 bases at J, with 9 bases between the two ends. The CDR3 has 15 amino acids. Per the germline V gene, CDR1 is SGHTA and CDR2 is FQGNSA. CDR3 coding DNA: TGTGCCAGCAGCTTTACTGCCGGCTCCTACAATGAGCAGTTCTTC. This codes for CASSFTAGSYNEQFF.

For this clonotype: This sequence may be a read error, since a much larger clone differs from it by one base. The gene calls are TRBV6-6 and TRBJ1-6, with a tentative D call TRBD1 (5 bases). The CDR3 sequence is 15 residues long. CDR1 and CDR2 (germline): MNHNY, SVGAGI (reference sequence). The CDR3 reads CGSSRIGGDYSPLHF. Written as DNA, the CDR3 is TGTGGCAGCAGCCGGATTGGGGGTGATTATTCACCCCTCCACTTT.

The sample holds many counts of this clonotype. This chain connects TRBV12-3 or TRBV12-4 to TRBJ2-7, with D uncertain. The V and J ends lost 5 bases and 2 bases respectively, with 7 bases between them. The CDR3 totals 12 residues. This CDR3 reads CASSPGTYEQYF. The CDR3 DNA is TGTGCCAGCAGTCCCGGAACCTACGAGCAGTACTTC.